This T cell receptor (beta chain) comes out of a study of glioma-infiltrating T cells after dendritic cell vaccination. The CDR3 covers 18 residues. Germline assignment: CDR1 SGHKS and CDR2 YYEKEE (reference sequence). Trimming at V came to 1 base and at J to 6 bases, leaving 10 bases not matched to a gene. Data came from immunoSEQ multiplex PCR; TCRdb stores just in-frame clones and leaves some out. This sample has almost 65,000 clones, with 80% to 85% found just once. This sequence originates from a human donor with glioblastoma. V gene TRBV5-5 combines with J gene TRBJ2-2, with 12 bases matching TRBD2. This specimen was blood, taken before dendritic cell vaccination. The DNA for the CDR3 is TGTGCCAGCAGCTTGTTTCTAGCGGGGGGGAAGGTCGCCGGGGAGCTGTTTTTT. The encoded protein is CASSLFLAGGKVAGELFF.